This passage covers 3 T cell receptor beta chains from one sample sequenced in a study of neurological immune-mediated disorders. A single record per CDR3 protein comes from TCRdb applying MiXCR to the 5' RACE reads. The table lists 130,000 or so distinct CDR3 sequences, 3% to 3.5% of them singletons. Sequenced input: PBMCs. The source of these receptors is a woman under 40 with multiple sclerosis.

This clonotype was counted ten times or more. The chain uses TRBV7-2 and TRBJ1-2; no firm D call. CDR1 is SGHTA and CDR2 is FQGNSA in the germline V gene. There are 12 residues in the CDR3. The V and J ends lost 1 base and 13 bases respectively, with 13 bases between them. The CDR3 DNA reads as TGTGCCAGCAGCTTAGTACTTGTGGAGCGCACCTTC. Protein product: CASSLVLVERTF.

This clonotype has at least ten counts. CDR3 sequence: CASSTGDTQYF. CDR3 sequence (DNA): TGTGCCAGCAGCACAGGGGATACGCAGTATTTT. V is TRBV7-2 and J is TRBJ2-3; tentative D call: TRBD1 (6 bases). Germline V gives CDR1 SGHTA, CDR2 FQGNSA. The CDR3 loop spans 11 amino acids. Trimming took 5 bases from V and 6 from J, leaving 6 bases between them.

This clonotype was seen at least ten times. J is TRBJ1-2 and V is TRBV20-1; maybe TRBD1 (6 bases). The V and J ends lost 5 bases and 4 bases respectively, with 17 bases between them. This CDR3 has 14 amino acids. Germline assignment: CDR1 DFQATT and CDR2 SNEGSKA (reference sequence). The CDR3 sequence: CSAQPGGSRYGYTF. As DNA, the CDR3 is TGCAGTGCTCAACCGGGGGGCAGTCGCTATGGCTACACCTTC.